These 6 T cell receptor beta chains were all obtained from the same sample, sequenced in a study of cytomegalovirus exposure and HLA in healthy donors. TCRdb keeps only in-frame clones here, not all; method: immunoSEQ multiplex PCR. The table includes some 240,000 clones, around 78% detected once. Sequenced input: PBMCs. These receptor sequences come from a young woman in good health and CMV-seronegative.

The chain employs TRBV18 and TRBJ2-7, with TRBD1 as a possible D gene (5 bases). The CDR3 has 14 amino acids. Germline V gives CDR1 KGHSH, CDR2 LQKENI. Trimming took 3 bases from V and 1 from J, leaving 10 bases between them. The CDR3 region is CASSPLQVSYEQYF. The CDR3 DNA is TGTGCCAGCTCACCGCTACAGGTTTCCTACGAGCAGTACTTC.

The chain links TRBV5-1 to TRBJ2-7, with 11 bases fitting TRBD2. The germline V gene encodes CDR1 SGHRS and CDR2 YFSETQ. CDR3 length equals 15 residues. The V and J ends lost 0 bases and 2 bases, in that order; junction bases with no gene match: 1. DNA of the CDR3: TGCGCCAGCAGCTTGGGACTAGCGGGGACCTACGAGCAGTACTTC. Translating gives CASSLGLAGTYEQYF.

This rearrangement joins TRBV27 to TRBJ2-7; 7 nucleotides match TRBD2. This CDR3 region has 15 residues. Germline assignment: CDR1 MNHEY and CDR2 SMNVEV (reference sequence). The J segment lost 6 bases and the V segment lost 0 bases, leaving 8 bases of the junction unmatched. As DNA, the CDR3 is TGTGCCAGCAGTTTATCGAAAATGTCGGGGGGCGAGCAGTACTTC. Translated: CASSLSKMSGGEQYF.

The chain combines TRBV5-6 with TRBJ2-1; D is unclear. Germline loops: CDR1 SGHDT, CDR2 YYEEEE. This CDR3 has 15 residues. Trimming pared 4 bases from V and 6 bases from J, leaving 17 bases between. The chain's CDR3 is CASSTQVPEGNEQFF. CDR3 DNA: TGTGCCAGCAGCACCCAGGTGCCCGAAGGCAATGAGCAGTTCTTC.

V gene TRBV15 combines with J gene TRBJ2-3, with D tentatively TRBD2 (5 bases). The CDR3 consists of 13 residues. Trimming stripped 6 bases from V and 2 bases from J, with 9 bases between. Germline CDR1 reads LNHNV; CDR2 reads YYDKDF (reference sequence). The CDR3 DNA reads TGTGCCACCAGTAACGACTACACAGATACGCAGTATTTT. As protein: CATSNDYTDTQYF.

The rearrangement uses TRBV2 and TRBJ1-6; 10 bases agree with TRBD1. This CDR3 is 15 amino acids long. Germline V gene sequence: CDR1 SNHLY, CDR2 FYNNEI. V lost 4 bases and J lost 9; bases outside the gene matches: 6. The DNA for the CDR3 is TGTGCCAGCAGTGGACAGGGGGCAAATGTTTCACCCCTCCACTTT. Protein product: CASSGQGANVSPLHF.